This T cell receptor (beta chain) was captured in a study of somatic mutations in cytotoxic T cells in rheumatoid arthritis. TCRdb's table, derived via immunoSEQ multiplex PCR, lists solely in-frame clones and lacks some. Of roughly 16,000 clones in the sample, around 80% were seen once. The CDR3 has 16 amino acids. With V trimmed by 1 base and J by 4 bases, 5 bases remained unmatched. The germline V gene encodes CDR1 MDHEN and CDR2 SYDVKM. The sample comprised CD8+ T cells sorted from blood. The receptor was derived from an adult with rheumatoid arthritis. The genes are TRBV28 and TRBJ1-2; 11 nucleotides align to TRBD1. The CDR3 protein is CASSLLGQGVPYGYTF. The CDR3 DNA reads as TGTGCCAGCAGTTTATTGGGACAGGGGGTACCCTATGGCTACACCTTC.